These 6 T cell receptor beta chains were sequenced from one sample in a study of shared clonotypes between healthy human individuals. Sequencing used immunoSEQ multiplex PCR; TCRdb keeps in-frame clones, though not all of them. The sample yields approximately 110,000 clones, 65% to 75% seen once. The sequencing sample was made of memory CD8+ T cells sorted from blood. The sample's subset: CD45RO+ cells pooled with CCR7-negative TemRA cells. Every receptor here comes from a woman in her 30s in good health.

The rearrangement joins TRBV25-1 to TRBJ2-1, with D tentatively TRBD2 (5 bases). The CDR3 consists of 15 residues. Germline CDR1 MGHDK, CDR2 SYGVNS. The ends were cut back, 4 bases at V and 4 bases at J, with 14 bases in the middle. The CDR3, as DNA: TGTGCCAGCAGTGTCTCGGACTTCAAGTACAATGAGCAGTTCTTC. This translates into CASSVSDFKYNEQFF.

This clone was counted only a few times. This chain links TRBV7-6 with TRBJ1-1; D is ambiguous. V lost 5 bases and J lost 0, with 22 bases in between. This CDR3 region has 18 residues. Germline V gene data show CDR1 as SGHVS and CDR2 as FNYEAQ. The CDR3 DNA follows: TGTGCCAGCAGCATGGTAGCCCCGACGGGTCACATGAACACTGAAGCTTTCTTT. Encoded protein: CASSMVAPTGHMNTEAFF.

J is TRBJ2-7 and V is TRBV5-1; D may match TRBD1 or TRBD2 (5 bases each). This CDR3 contains 14 residues. Germline CDR1 is SGHRS and CDR2 is YFSETQ. Trimming cost V 4 bases and J 6 bases, with 17 bases left between them. CDR3 amino acids: CASSTGTVGLEQYF. The CDR3 DNA follows: TGCGCCAGCAGCACCGGGACCGTAGGCCTCGAGCAGTACTTC.

This clone was counted between two and nine times. The chain is built from TRBV9 and TRBJ2-1; 9 bases agree with TRBD2. There are 16 residues in the CDR3. With 3 bases clipped from V and 4 bases from J, the junction kept 8 bases outside the gene matches. Germline values: CDR1 SGDLS, CDR2 YYNGEE. This chain's CDR3 is CASSEGATSGYNEQFF. The CDR3 DNA reads TGTGCCAGCAGCGAGGGGGCGACTAGCGGTTACAATGAGCAGTTCTTC.

The chain links TRBV9 to TRBJ2-5; D might be TRBD1 (5 bases). CDR1 is SGDLS and CDR2 is YYNGEE in the germline V gene. Trimming took 0 bases from V and 2 from J, leaving 11 bases between them. The CDR3 has 15 amino acids. In nucleotides, the CDR3 is TGTGCCAGCAGCGTAGAGTGGGGCCCACAAGAGACCCAGTACTTC. Protein sequence: CASSVEWGPQETQYF.

The chain recombines TRBV4-1 with TRBJ2-3; no definite D call. This CDR3 has 16 residues. The V end was cut by 2 bases, the J end by 1 base, with 13 bases between. From germline, CDR1 is MGHRA and CDR2 YSYEKL. The DNA for the CDR3 is TGCGCCAGCAGCCAAAGGTGGGGTGGGGGCACAGATACGCAGTATTTT. This encodes CASSQRWGGGTDTQYF.